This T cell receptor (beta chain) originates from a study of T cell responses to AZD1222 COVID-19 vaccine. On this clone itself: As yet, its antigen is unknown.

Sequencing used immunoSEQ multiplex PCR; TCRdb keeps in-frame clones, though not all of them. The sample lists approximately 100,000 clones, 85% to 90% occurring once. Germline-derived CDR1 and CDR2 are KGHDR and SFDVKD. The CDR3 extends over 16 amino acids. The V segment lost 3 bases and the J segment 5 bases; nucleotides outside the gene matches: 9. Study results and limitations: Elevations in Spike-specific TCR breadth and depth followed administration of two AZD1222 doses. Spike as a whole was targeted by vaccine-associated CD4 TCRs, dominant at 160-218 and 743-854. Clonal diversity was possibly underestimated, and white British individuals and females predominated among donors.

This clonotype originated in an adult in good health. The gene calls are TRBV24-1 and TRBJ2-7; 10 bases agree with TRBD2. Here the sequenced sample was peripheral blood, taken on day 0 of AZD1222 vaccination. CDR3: CATSDVTSGNFHEQYF. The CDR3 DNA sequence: TGTGCCACCAGTGATGTCACTAGCGGGAATTTCCACGAGCAGTACTTC.